This TCR beta chain was identified in a study of T cells in Graves' hyperthyroidism and ophthalmopathy. Disease duration was under 3 months in the ophthalmopathy patients, who also had a Clinical Activity Score of at least 3 and a NOSPECS grade of at least 4. Authors of the study amplified TCR beta CDR3 regions from RNA transcripts. HTBI primers were employed in a first-round RT-PCR of the TCR CDR3. MiXCR, run by TCRdb on the multiplex PCR reads, gives a single entry per CDR3 protein. This table has 490,000 or so distinct CDR3 sequences, roughly 22% appearing once. This clonotype was picked up a small number of times. As yet, its antigen is unknown. Study observations and caveats: Most clonotypes that expanded in the thyroid above 0.001 also showed up in blood.

The receptor was derived from a woman between 65 and 79 years old with Graves' ophthalmopathy. The sequencing sample was made of blood.

CDR3 sequence (DNA): TGTGCCAGCAGCCCAGGGACCTCCTATGGCTACACCTTC. Its translation: CASSPGTSYGYTF. This chain links TRBV27 with TRBJ1-2; the D gene is possibly TRBD1 (5 bases). V was shortened by 6 bases and J by 4 bases, with 12 bases between the two germline ends. Germline V gene sequence: CDR1 MNHEY, CDR2 SMNVEV (reference sequence). CDR3 size: 13 residues.